The next 27 T cell receptor beta chains were all read from a single sample in a study of tumor and adjacent non-tumor tissue in lung cancer. A modified ARM-PCR protocol with three rounds of nested PCR amplified TCRbeta. Via MiXCR, TCRdb re-called the multiplex PCR reads, giving one row per CDR3 protein. The sample lists under 45,000 distinct CDR3 sequences, roughly 60% occurring once. This sample's RNA came from whole unsorted tissue. More than 3 cm separated this lung sample from the edge of the tumor. Sequencing was done on a sample of distant non-tumor lung tissue. These receptors were obtained from a man aged 45 to 65 with non-small cell lung cancer.

This clonotype was seen at least ten times. This chain uses TRBV19 with TRBJ1-1; the D is unclear. V dropped 4 bases and J dropped 0 bases, with 9 bases sitting between them. Germline V gene lookup returns CDR1 LNHDA and CDR2 SQIVND (reference sequence). The CDR3 covers 14 residues. CDR3 nucleotide sequence: TGTGCCAGTAGTACGCCGGGGATGAACACTGAAGCTTTCTTT. Protein product: CASSTPGMNTEAFF.

Comment on this clonotype: Compared with germline, one end of the junction differs, possibly owing to a read error. CDR3 nucleotides: TGCCCCAGCAGCCAAGATCTGCGGGGATTTTCAGAGACCCAGTATTTC. Amino acids: CPSSQDLRGFSETQYF. This chain uses TRBV4-1 with TRBJ2-5, with D tentatively TRBD2 (6 bases). The germline gives CDR1 MGHRA, CDR2 YSYEKL. CDR3 size: 16 residues.

This clonotype was recorded at least ten times. The chain is built from TRBV6-5 and TRBJ2-7, with 7 bases lining up with TRBD1. Germline lookup yields CDR1 MNHEY and CDR2 SVGAGI. The CDR3 extends over 13 amino acids. The J segment lost 6 bases and the V segment lost 8 bases, leaving 10 bases of the junction unmatched. The CDR3 loop is CASHFDRVGEQYF. The CDR3 nucleotides are TGTGCCAGCCACTTCGACAGGGTGGGCGAGCAGTACTTC.

Worth noting for this clonotype: One base away lies a much larger clone, so this may be a sequencing read error. V is TRBV30 and J is TRBJ2-3; 8 bases match TRBD2. CDR1 and CDR2 from the germline V gene are GTSNPN and SVGIG (reference sequence). V lost 4 bases, J lost 9 bases, and 6 bases stayed unmatched. There are 12 residues in the CDR3. CDR3 protein: CAWNPGGGTQYF. In nucleotides, the CDR3 is TGTGCCTGGAACCCGGGGGGGGGGACGCAGTATTTT.

As for this clonotype: A read error may produce the germline difference seen at one junction end. V gene TRBV11-2 combines with J gene TRBJ2-5; D not certain. This CDR3 is 13 amino acids long. Germline-derived CDR1 and CDR2 are SGHAT and FQNNGV. The CDR3: CANSKGRQEAQYF. The DNA of the CDR3 is TGTGCCAACAGCAAGGGCAGACAAGAGGCCCAGTACTTC.

Comment on this clonotype: A read error may produce the germline difference seen at one junction end. The chain uses TRBV29-1 and TRBJ2-2, with D perhaps TRBD2 (7 bases). The V gene's germline CDR1 is SQVTM and CDR2 ANQGSEA. The CDR3 is 14 residues long. This chain's CDR3 is CTITGHGGAGELLF. The CDR3 DNA sequence: TGCACCATTACGGGACATGGGGGGGCCGGGGAGCTGTTATTT.

The V call is TRBV20-1, the J call TRBJ2-5, with D perhaps TRBD1 (5 bases). Trimming left V 4 bases short and J 1 base short, with 16 bases between. Germline V gives CDR1 DFQATT, CDR2 SNEGSKA (reference sequence). The length of the CDR3 is 15 residues. The chain's CDR3 is CSAIDGAESQETQYF. DNA of the CDR3: TGCAGTGCTATAGATGGGGCAGAGTCCCAAGAGACCCAGTACTTC.

This clonotype was picked up a small number of times. It may be a read error: a sequence one base away is much more abundant. The V call is TRBV10-3, the J call TRBJ1-2; D gene unclear. Per germline, CDR1 ENHRY and CDR2 SYGVKD. The CDR3 spans 11 residues. DNA for the CDR3: TGTGACATTGAGAATAACTATGGCTACACCTTC. It encodes CDIENNYGYTF.

A note on this clonotype: This sequence may be a read error, since a much larger clone differs from it by one base. The chain links TRBV7-8 to TRBJ1-5, with TRBD1 as a possible D gene (6 bases). The CDR3 extends over 14 amino acids. Germline CDR1 reads SGHVS; CDR2 reads FQNEAQ. The CDR3 loop is CVSSFSGAREPQHF. The DNA of the CDR3 is TGTGTCAGCAGCTTCTCAGGGGCCCGTGAGCCCCAGCATTTT.

This clonotype was recorded a few times. This may come from a read error, since a much larger clone is one base off. CDR3 nucleotide sequence: TGTGCCATCAGTGTGGGACGGGGGTATACCTACAATGAGCAGTTCTTC. This sequence encodes CAISVGRGYTYNEQFF. The chain couples TRBV10-3 to TRBJ2-1; the D gene is possibly TRBD2 (6 bases). Per germline, CDR1 ENHRY and CDR2 SYGVKD. CDR3 size: 16 residues. Trimming shortened V by 4 bases and J by 2 bases, and 15 bases separated the two germline ends.

This rearrangement joins TRBV4-1 to TRBJ1-2, with D maybe TRBD1 (5 bases). Germline values: CDR1 MGHRA, CDR2 YSYEKL. This CDR3 is 13 amino acids long. V lost 10 bases to trimming and J lost 7 bases, with 19 bases between them. CDR3 in DNA: TGCGCCACCATGGGACCCGCAACGTTTGGCTACACCTTC. Translating it yields CATMGPATFGYTF.

To note about this clonotype: This may be a read error: a much more frequent sequence differs by one nucleotide. This chain uses TRBV5-5 with TRBJ1-5; maybe TRBD1 (5 bases). The germline V and J ends were trimmed by 4 bases and 5 bases, with 13 bases remaining between them. The germline gives CDR1 SGHKS, CDR2 YYEKEE (reference sequence). CDR3 size: 14 residues. CDR3 DNA sequence: TGTGCCAGCAGCGTGGATACGGGGGATCAGCCCCAGCATTTT. Translating gives CASSVDTGDQPQHF.

The V call is TRBV11-2, the J call TRBJ2-7; D assignment may be TRBD1 or TRBD2 (5 bases each). The germline gives CDR1 SGHAT, CDR2 FQNNGV. CDR3 size: 16 residues. The V end lost 5 bases, the J end lost 9 bases, and 26 bases lay between the germline ends. CDR3 in amino acids: CASSLVLPGRALVQYF. The CDR3 bases are TGTGCCAGCAGCCTAGTCCTTCCGGGACGGGCTTTGGTGCAGTACTTC.

This clonotype was detected once. A much bigger clone sits one base away, suggesting this may be a read error. This sequence joins TRBV5-6 and TRBJ2-1, with TRBD2 matching over 8 bases. In germline, CDR1 is SGHDT, CDR2 YYEEEE. CDR3 size: 15 residues. The CDR3: CAGSPTSASYNEQFF. The CDR3 nucleotides read TGTGCCGGCAGCCCGACTAGCGCGTCCTACAATGAGCAGTTCTTC.

The V and J genes are TRBV5-4 and TRBJ1-6, with TRBD1 as a possible D gene (6 bases). Germline loops: CDR1 SGHNT, CDR2 YYREEE (reference sequence). Trimming removed 2 bases from V and 15 bases from J, with 18 bases in between. The length of the CDR3 is 14 residues. In DNA, the CDR3 is TGTGCCAGCAGCTTATACAGGGAGTCGGGACACCTCCACTTT. Its protein is CASSLYRESGHLHF.

This clonotype was observed many times. The rearrangement uses TRBV6-5 and TRBJ1-6; 8 bases are shared with TRBD1. There are 16 residues in the CDR3. The ends lost 5 bases at V and 6 bases at J; junction bases unmatched: 9. Germline V gene lookup returns CDR1 MNHEY and CDR2 SVGAGI. CDR3 protein: CASSPRTGLGNSPLHF. CDR3 in DNA: TGTGCCAGCAGTCCCCGGACAGGGCTAGGTAATTCACCCCTCCACTTT.

There are many counts of this clonotype. The rearrangement joins TRBV5-4 to TRBJ2-6; D may be TRBD1 or TRBD2 (6 bases each). The CDR3 contains 17 residues. Germline CDR1 SGHNT, CDR2 YYREEE (reference sequence). The V end lost 2 bases, the J end lost 0 bases, and 12 bases lay between the germline ends. CDR3 amino acids: CASSFGGRGSGANVLTF. DNA for the CDR3: TGTGCCAGCAGCTTTGGGGGGCGAGGCTCTGGGGCCAACGTCCTGACTTTC.

Of note for this clonotype: A much larger clone sits a single nucleotide away, making a read error possible. The chain recombines TRBV4-2 with TRBJ2-6, with D perhaps TRBD2 (6 bases). CDR1 and CDR2 (germline): LGHNA, YNFKEQ. This CDR3 comprises 15 residues. The CDR3 here is CASNQAGGGANVLTF. As DNA, the CDR3 is TGTGCCAGCAACCAAGCCGGGGGTGGGGCCAACGTCCTGACTTTC.

On this clonotype itself: The CDR3 ends on some other residue instead of the conserved phenylalanine or tryptophan, so this is likely a read error. The rearrangement joins TRBV29-1 to TRBJ1-1; D possibly corresponds to TRBD1 (5 bases). The CDR3 loop spans 12 amino acids. The V gene's germline CDR1 is SQVTM and CDR2 ANQGSEA. The CDR3 here is CNVAGWDTEAFL. The CDR3 DNA follows: TGCAACGTTGCAGGGTGGGACACTGAAGCTTTCCTT.

A remark on this clonotype: The junction shows a germline mismatch at one end, possibly a read error. The chain combines TRBV5-4 with TRBJ2-7; D perhaps matches TRBD1 (5 bases). The CDR3 runs to 12 residues. CDR1 SGHNT and CDR2 YYREEE come from the germline V gene (reference sequence). The CDR3 region has the DNA TGTGGCAGCACAGGCTCTGAATACGAGCAGTACTTC. This codes for CGSTGSEYEQYF.

Comment on this clonotype: A much bigger clone sits one base away, suggesting this may be a read error. The chain links TRBV7-9 to TRBJ2-3, with D possibly called TRBD1 or TRBD2 (7 bases each). From germline, CDR1 is SEHNR and CDR2 FQNEAQ (reference sequence). The CDR3 runs 15 residues. CDR3 amino acids: CASRPRGGGGDTHYF. The CDR3 nucleotides read TGTGCCAGCAGGCCCCGGGGAGGGGGCGGAGATACGCACTATTTT.

Turning to this clonotype: A much larger clone differs by one base, so this may be a read error. The rearrangement joins TRBV10-2 to TRBJ2-4; possibly TRBD1 for D (5 bases). Trimming left V 7 bases short and J 5 bases short, with 9 bases between. The CDR3 has 12 residues. CDR1 is WSHSY, CDR2 SAAADI, per germline. CDR3 amino acids: CASTGRENIQYF. As DNA, the CDR3 is TGCGCCAGCACCGGCAGGGAAAACATTCAGTACTTC.

As for this clonotype: In this CDR3 the conserved last residue, phenylalanine or tryptophan, is missing, so a read error is likely. The chain joins TRBV6-1 to TRBJ1-5, with 8 bases that match TRBD1. With 7 bases clipped from V and 6 bases from J, the junction kept 14 bases outside the gene matches. The CDR3 is 16 amino acids. Germline CDR1 MNHNS, CDR2 SASEGT. The DNA of the CDR3 is TGTGCCAGCAATGGATGGAGCGGACAGGGAGGTCAGCCCCAGCATCTT. Amino acids: CASNGWSGQGGQPQHL.

On this clonotype itself: A read error is possible here, since a much larger clone lies one base away. The V and J genes are TRBV20-1 and TRBJ2-3, with 11 bases fitting TRBD2. The CDR3 is made up of 14 amino acids. CDR1 and CDR2 (germline): DFQATT, SNEGSKA (reference sequence). CDR3 sequence reads: CSAPGLAGTDMQYF. CDR3 nucleotide sequence: TGCAGTGCCCCTGGACTAGCGGGCACAGATATGCAGTATTTT.

The sample holds a few counts of this clonotype. A much larger clonotype is one base distant, so this may be a read error. The chain joins TRBV4-1 to TRBJ2-7; 8 nucleotides agree with TRBD2. The CDR3 runs 17 residues. Germline CDR1 and CDR2: MGHRA and YSYEKL. Germline trimming cut 0 bases from V and 4 bases from J; bases unmatched to any gene: 11. The DNA for the CDR3 is TGCGCCAGCAGCCAAGATCTGCACAGCGGGAGAGTATACGAGCAGTACTTC. It encodes CASSQDLHSGRVYEQYF.

Comment on this clonotype: The germline gene is not matched at one end of the junction; a read error may be the cause. This CDR3 is CASNGGGSSNQSQHF. The CDR3 bases are TGTGCCAGCAACGGCGGGGGGAGTAGCAATCAGTCCCAGCATTTC. J is TRBJ1-5 and V is TRBV28, with D possibly matching TRBD1 (5 bases). CDR1 is MDHEN, CDR2 SYDVKM, per germline. This CDR3 spans 15 amino acids.

By proportion, this clonotype is medium-sized (0.01 to 0.1%). V is TRBV6-1 and J is TRBJ2-7; D may be TRBD2 (6 bases). Germline assignment: CDR1 MNHNS and CDR2 SASEGT. V was cut by 6 bases and J by 3 bases, with 15 bases left in between. The CDR3 is 14 amino acids. In DNA, the CDR3 is TGTGCCAGCAGATTAGCGGAGACCTTCTACGAGCAGTACTTC. This sequence encodes CASRLAETFYEQYF.